What follows describes a single T cell receptor beta chain. Here immunoSEQ multiplex PCR was the method, and the copy in TCRdb shows in-frame clones only, minus some. The sample has some 380,000 clones, around 96% seen once; the top ten hold approximately 0.32%. The sample is drawn from a study of shared clonotypes between healthy human individuals. The specimen was memory CD8+ T cells sorted from blood. Subset indicated: CD45RO+ cells pooled with CCR7-negative TemRA cells. The clonotype comes from a man aged 25 to 40 in good health.

Here the CDR3 DNA reads TGTGCCAGCAGCGTAGCGGGAGGGCCCGGGGAGCTGTTTTTT. This gives the protein CASSVAGGPGELFF. V and J are TRBV9 and TRBJ2-2; 8 positions match TRBD2. This CDR3 region has 14 residues. Germline assignment: CDR1 SGDLS and CDR2 YYNGEE. The V gene end was trimmed by 0 bases and the J gene end by 6 bases; junction bases not matched to a gene: 1.